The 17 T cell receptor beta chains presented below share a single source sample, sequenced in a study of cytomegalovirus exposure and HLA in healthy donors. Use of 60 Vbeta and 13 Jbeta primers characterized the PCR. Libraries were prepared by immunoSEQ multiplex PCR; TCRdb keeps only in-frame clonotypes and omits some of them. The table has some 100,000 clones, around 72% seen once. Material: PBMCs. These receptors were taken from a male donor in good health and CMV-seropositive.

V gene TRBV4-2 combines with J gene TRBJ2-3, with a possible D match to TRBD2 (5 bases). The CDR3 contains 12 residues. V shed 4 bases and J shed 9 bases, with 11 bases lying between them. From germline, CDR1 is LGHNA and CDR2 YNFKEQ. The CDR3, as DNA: TGTGCCAGCAGCCGAACTAGTTCCACGCAGTATTTT. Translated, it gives CASSRTSSTQYF.

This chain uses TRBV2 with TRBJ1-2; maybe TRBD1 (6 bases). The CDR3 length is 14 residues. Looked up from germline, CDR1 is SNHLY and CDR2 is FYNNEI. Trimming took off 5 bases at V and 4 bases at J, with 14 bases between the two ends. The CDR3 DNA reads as TGTGCCAGCAGTTACAGGGAATTTCGCTATGGCTACACCTTC. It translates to CASSYREFRYGYTF.

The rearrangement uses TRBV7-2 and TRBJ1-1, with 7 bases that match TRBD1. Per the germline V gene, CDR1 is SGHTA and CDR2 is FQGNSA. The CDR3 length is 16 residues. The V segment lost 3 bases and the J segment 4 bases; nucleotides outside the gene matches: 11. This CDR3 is CASSFTGVGGTTEAFF. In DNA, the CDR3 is TGTGCCAGCAGCTTCACCGGGGTAGGGGGCACCACTGAAGCTTTCTTT.

CDR3 DNA: TGTGCCAGCAGCGTCGCCGGGACAGGGGTTTCCTACGAGCAGTACTTC. Its translation: CASSVAGTGVSYEQYF. The chain carries TRBV7-3 and TRBJ2-7, with TRBD1 matching over 10 bases. This CDR3 contains 16 residues. Unmatched junction bases numbered 8, after V lost 5 bases and J lost 1 base. Germline V gene data show CDR1 as SGHTA and CDR2 as FQGTGA.

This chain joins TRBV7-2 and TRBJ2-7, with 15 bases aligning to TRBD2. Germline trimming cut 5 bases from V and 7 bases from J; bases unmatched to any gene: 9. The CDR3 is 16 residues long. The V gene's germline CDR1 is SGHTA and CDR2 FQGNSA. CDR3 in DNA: TGTGCCAGCAGCACCGGACTAGCGGGGGGGCAAGGGGAGCAGTACTTC. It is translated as CASSTGLAGGQGEQYF.

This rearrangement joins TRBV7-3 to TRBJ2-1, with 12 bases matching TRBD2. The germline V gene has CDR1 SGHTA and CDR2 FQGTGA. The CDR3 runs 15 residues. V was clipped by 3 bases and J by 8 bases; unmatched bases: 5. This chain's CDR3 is CASSFSSGGADEQFF. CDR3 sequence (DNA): TGTGCCAGCAGCTTTTCTAGCGGGGGGGCGGATGAGCAGTTCTTC.

The CDR3 protein is CASSPVRTAYGDEQFF. The DNA of the CDR3 is TGTGCCAGCTCACCAGTCAGGACAGCGTATGGCGATGAGCAGTTCTTC. The rearrangement joins TRBV18 to TRBJ2-1; TRBD1 might be the D (6 bases). CDR1 and CDR2 (germline): KGHSH, LQKENI. The CDR3 totals 16 residues. V was cut by 2 bases and J by 8 bases, with 19 bases left in between.

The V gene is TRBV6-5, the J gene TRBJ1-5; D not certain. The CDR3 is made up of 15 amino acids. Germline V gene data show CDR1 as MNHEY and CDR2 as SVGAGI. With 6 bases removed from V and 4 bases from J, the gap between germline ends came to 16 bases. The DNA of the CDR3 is TGTGCCAGCAGCTCCACACCCCCGCGGAATCAGCCCCAGCATTTT. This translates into CASSSTPPRNQPQHF.

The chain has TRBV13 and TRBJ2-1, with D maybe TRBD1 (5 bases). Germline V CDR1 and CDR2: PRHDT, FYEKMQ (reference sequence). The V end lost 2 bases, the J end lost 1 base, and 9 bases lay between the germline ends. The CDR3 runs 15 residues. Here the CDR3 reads CASSLPGRSYNEQFF. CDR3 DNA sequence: TGTGCCAGCAGCTTACCAGGGCGATCCTACAATGAGCAGTTCTTC.

CDR3 DNA sequence: TGCGCCAGCAGCCAAGAAGGTGTAGCAACCTACGAGCAGTACTTC. This codes for CASSQEGVATYEQYF. The rearrangement joins TRBV4-3 to TRBJ2-7; D remains ambiguous. Germline CDR1 is LGHNA and CDR2 is YSLEER. The CDR3 is made up of 15 amino acids. V shed 0 bases and J shed 2 bases, with 11 bases lying between them.

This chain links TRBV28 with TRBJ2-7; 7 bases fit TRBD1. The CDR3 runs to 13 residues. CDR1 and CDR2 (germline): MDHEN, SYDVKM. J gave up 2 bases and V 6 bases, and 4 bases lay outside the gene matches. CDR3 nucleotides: TGTGCCAGCAGGCTTGGGACAGCCTACGAGCAGTACTTC. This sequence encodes CASRLGTAYEQYF.

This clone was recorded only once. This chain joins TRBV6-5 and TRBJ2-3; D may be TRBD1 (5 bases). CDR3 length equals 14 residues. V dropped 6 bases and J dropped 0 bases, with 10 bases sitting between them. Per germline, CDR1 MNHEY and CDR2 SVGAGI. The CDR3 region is CASRDNSSTDTQYF. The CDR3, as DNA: TGTGCCAGCAGGGACAACTCAAGCACAGATACGCAGTATTTT.

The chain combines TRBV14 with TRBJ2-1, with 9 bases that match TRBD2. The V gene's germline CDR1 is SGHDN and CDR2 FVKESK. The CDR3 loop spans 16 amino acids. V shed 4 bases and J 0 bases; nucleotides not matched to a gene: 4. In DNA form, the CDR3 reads TGTGCCAGCAGCCTTAGCGGGGGTTACTCCTACAATGAGCAGTTCTTC. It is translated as CASSLSGGYSYNEQFF.

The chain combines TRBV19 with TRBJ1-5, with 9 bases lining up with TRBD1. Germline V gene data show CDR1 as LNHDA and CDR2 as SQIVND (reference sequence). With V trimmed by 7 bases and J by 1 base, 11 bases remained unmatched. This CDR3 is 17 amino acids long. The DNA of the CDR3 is TGTGCCAGTACCCGGGACAGGGTCACAAGGAGCAATCAGCCCCAGCATTTT. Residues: CASTRDRVTRSNQPQHF.

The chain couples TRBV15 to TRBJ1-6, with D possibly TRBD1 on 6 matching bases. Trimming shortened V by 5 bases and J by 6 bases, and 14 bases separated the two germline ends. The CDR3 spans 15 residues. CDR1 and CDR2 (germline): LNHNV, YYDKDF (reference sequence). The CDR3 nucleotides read TGTGCCACCAGCCGAGGTTCAGGGGTTAATTCACCCCTCCACTTT. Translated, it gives CATSRGSGVNSPLHF. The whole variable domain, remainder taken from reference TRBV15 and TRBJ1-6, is DAMVIQNPRYQVTQFGKPVTLSCSQTLNHNVMYWYQQKSSQAPKLLFHYYDKDFNNEADTPDNFQSRRPNTSFCFLDIRSPGLGDTAMYLCATSRGSGVNSPLHFGNGTRLTVT.

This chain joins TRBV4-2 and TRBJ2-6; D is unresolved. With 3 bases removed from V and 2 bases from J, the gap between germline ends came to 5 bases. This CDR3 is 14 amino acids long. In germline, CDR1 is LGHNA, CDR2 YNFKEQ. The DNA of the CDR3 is TGTGCCAGCAGCCACACAGCTGGGGCCAACGTCCTGACTTTC. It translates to CASSHTAGANVLTF.

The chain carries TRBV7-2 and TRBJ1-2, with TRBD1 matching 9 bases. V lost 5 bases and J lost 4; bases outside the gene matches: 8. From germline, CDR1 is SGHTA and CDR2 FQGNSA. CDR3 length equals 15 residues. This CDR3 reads CASSPPTGGFYGYTF. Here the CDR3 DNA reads TGTGCCAGCAGCCCCCCGACAGGGGGGTTCTATGGCTACACCTTC.